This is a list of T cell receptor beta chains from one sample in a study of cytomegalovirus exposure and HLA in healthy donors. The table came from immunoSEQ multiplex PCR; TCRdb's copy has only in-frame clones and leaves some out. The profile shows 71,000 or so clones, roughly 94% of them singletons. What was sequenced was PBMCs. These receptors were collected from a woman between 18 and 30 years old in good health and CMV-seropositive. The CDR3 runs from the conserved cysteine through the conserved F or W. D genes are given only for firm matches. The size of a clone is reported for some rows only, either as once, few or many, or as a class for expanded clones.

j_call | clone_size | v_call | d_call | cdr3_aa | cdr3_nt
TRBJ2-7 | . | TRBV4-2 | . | CASSQEVDSYEQYF | TGTGCCAGCAGCCAAGAGGTAGACTCCTACGAGCAGTACTTC
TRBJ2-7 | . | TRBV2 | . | CASSRDTYEQYF | TGTGCCAGTTCCCGGGACACATACGAGCAGTACTTC
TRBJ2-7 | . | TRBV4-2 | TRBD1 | CASSPGQGAYEQYF | TGTGCCAGCAGCCCTGGACAGGGGGCCTACGAGCAGTACTTC
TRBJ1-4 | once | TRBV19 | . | CASSVQGFNEKLFF | TGTGCCAGTAGTGTACAGGGATTTAATGAAAAACTGTTTTTT
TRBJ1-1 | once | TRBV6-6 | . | CASSYGPRNTEAFF | TGTGCCAGCAGTTACGGGCCAAGGAACACTGAAGCTTTCTTT
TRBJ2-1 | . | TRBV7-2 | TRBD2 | CASSRSASGLYNEQFF | TGTGCCAGCAGCCGTTCGGCTAGCGGGCTTTACAATGAGCAGTTCTTC
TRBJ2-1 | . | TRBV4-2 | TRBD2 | CASSQGLAGEGDEQFF | TGTGCCAGCAGCCAAGGACTAGCGGGAGAGGGAGATGAGCAGTTCTTC
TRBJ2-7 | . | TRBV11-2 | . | CASSLVATLSYEQYF | TGTGCCAGCAGCTTAGTAGCGACACTGTCCTACGAGCAGTACTTC
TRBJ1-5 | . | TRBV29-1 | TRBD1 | CSVVEGQGVGQPQHF | TGCAGCGTTGTCGAGGGACAGGGGGTGGGTCAGCCCCAGCATTTT
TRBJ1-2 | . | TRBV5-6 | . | CASSLRGYYGYTF | TGTGCCAGCAGCTTACGGGGGTACTATGGCTACACCTTC
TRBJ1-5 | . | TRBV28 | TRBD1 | CASRSTGSNQSQHF | TGTGCCAGCAGATCGACAGGGAGCAATCAGTCCCAGCATTTT
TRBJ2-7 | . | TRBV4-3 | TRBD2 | CASSQDLAETYEQYF | TGCGCCAGCAGCCAGGACCTAGCGGAGACCTACGAGCAGTACTTC
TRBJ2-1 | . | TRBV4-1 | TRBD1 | CASSQPRDRYNEQFF | TGCGCCAGCAGCCAACCCCGGGACAGATACAATGAGCAGTTCTTC
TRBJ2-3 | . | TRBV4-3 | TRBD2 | CASSQETSGGIDTQYF | TGCGCCAGCAGCCAAGAGACTAGCGGGGGAATAGATACGCAGTATTTT
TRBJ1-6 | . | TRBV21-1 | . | CASSKDLGRSSYNSPLHF | TGTGCCAGCAGCAAAGATCTTGGGAGGAGCTCCTATAATTCACCCCTCCACTTT
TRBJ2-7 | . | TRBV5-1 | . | CASSLYTGTQGEQYF | TGCGCCAGCAGCTTGTACACAGGGACGCAGGGCGAGCAGTACTTC
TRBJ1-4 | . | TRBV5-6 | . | CASSLGGGSFGEKLFF | TGTGCCAGCAGCCTAGGTGGGGGGTCCTTCGGGGAAAAACTGTTTTTT
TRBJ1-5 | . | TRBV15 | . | CATSRDRYSNQPQHF | TGTGCCACCAGCAGAGACAGGTATAGCAATCAGCCCCAGCATTTT
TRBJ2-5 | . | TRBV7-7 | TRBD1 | CASGQTGPQETQYF | TGTGCCAGCGGACAGACAGGGCCTCAAGAGACCCAGTACTTC
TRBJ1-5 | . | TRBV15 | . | CATSRVLENQPQHF | TGTGCCACCAGCAGAGTGCTTGAGAATCAGCCCCAGCATTTT
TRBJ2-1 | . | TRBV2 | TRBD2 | CASLEHGLAGGEQFF | TGTGCCAGCCTCGAACATGGGCTAGCGGGAGGGGAGCAGTTCTTC
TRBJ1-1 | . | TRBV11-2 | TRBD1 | CASSQTGGPEAFF | TGTGCCAGCAGCCAAACAGGGGGCCCTGAAGCTTTCTTT
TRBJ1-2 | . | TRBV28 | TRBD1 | CASSFQGTVLYGYTF | TGTGCCAGCAGTTTTCAGGGGACAGTCCTCTATGGCTACACCTTC
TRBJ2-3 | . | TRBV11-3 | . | CASSTPRSDTQYF | TGTGCCAGCAGCACCCCTAGGTCGGATACGCAGTATTTT
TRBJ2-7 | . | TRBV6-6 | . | CASSYGQEGPYEQYF | TGTGCCAGCAGTTATGGACAGGAGGGCCCCTACGAGCAGTACTTC
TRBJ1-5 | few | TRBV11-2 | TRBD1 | CASSPGQDLNQPQHF | TGTGCCAGCAGCCCCGGACAGGACTTAAATCAGCCCCAGCATTTT
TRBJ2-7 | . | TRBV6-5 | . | CASRETRFGQYF | TGTGCCAGCAGAGAGACAAGGTTTGGGCAGTACTTC
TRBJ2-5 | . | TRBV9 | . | CASSVGWAQETQYF | TGTGCCAGCAGCGTAGGGTGGGCCCAAGAGACCCAGTACTTC
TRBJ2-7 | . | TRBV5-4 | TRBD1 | CASSRGQETYEQYF | TGTGCCAGCAGCCGTGGACAGGAGACCTACGAGCAGTACTTC
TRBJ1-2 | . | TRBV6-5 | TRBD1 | CASSRTGGADGYTF | TGTGCCAGCAGCCGGACAGGGGGGGCCGATGGCTACACCTTC
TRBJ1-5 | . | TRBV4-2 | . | CASSQDSGDWDQPQHF | TGTGCCAGCAGCCAAGATTCAGGGGATTGGGATCAGCCCCAGCATTTT
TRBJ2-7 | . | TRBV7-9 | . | CASQSLMRGGTIEQYF | TGTGCCAGCCAAAGCTTAATGAGAGGGGGAACGATCGAGCAGTACTTC
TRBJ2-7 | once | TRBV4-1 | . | CASSQDPATQQGPMIF | TGCGCCAGCAGCCAAGATCCTGCCACCCAGCAGGGGCCCATGATCTTC
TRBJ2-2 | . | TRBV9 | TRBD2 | CASSVGTSRYTGELFF | TGTGCCAGCAGCGTAGGGACTAGCAGGTACACCGGGGAGCTGTTTTTT
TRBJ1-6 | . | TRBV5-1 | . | CASSLPGINSPLHF | TGCGCCAGCAGTCTGCCAGGGATAAATTCACCCCTCCACTTT
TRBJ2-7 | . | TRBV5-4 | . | CASSLDRGSSEQYF | TGTGCCAGCAGCTTGGATAGAGGGTCGAGCGAGCAGTACTTC
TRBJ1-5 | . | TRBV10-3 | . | CAISDGVYSNQPQHF | TGTGCCATCAGTGATGGAGTCTATAGCAATCAGCCCCAGCATTTT
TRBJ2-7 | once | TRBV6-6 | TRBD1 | CASSWPGQGGDEQYF | TGTGCCAGCAGTTGGCCGGGACAGGGTGGAGATGAGCAGTACTTC
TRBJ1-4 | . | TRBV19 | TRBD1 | CASSPGQRYEKLFF | TGTGCCAGTAGCCCGGGACAGAGATATGAAAAACTGTTTTTT
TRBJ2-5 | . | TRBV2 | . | CASKPGSSYRGAQYF | TGTGCCAGCAAACCCGGGTCCTCCTACCGCGGGGCCCAGTACTTC
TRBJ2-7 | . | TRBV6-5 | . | CASTGGGFNSYEQYF | TGTGCCAGTACCGGGGGAGGTTTCAATTCCTACGAGCAGTACTTC
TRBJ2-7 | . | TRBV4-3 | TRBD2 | CASSRQAGAEAYEQYF | TGCGCCAGCAGCAGGCAAGCGGGAGCGGAAGCCTACGAGCAGTACTTC
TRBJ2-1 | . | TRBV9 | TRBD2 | CASSADPGGVYNEQFF | TGTGCCAGCAGCGCCGATCCTGGGGGGGTGTACAATGAGCAGTTCTTC
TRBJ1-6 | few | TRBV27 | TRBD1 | CASSSTGTVNSPLHF | TGTGCCAGCAGTTCGACCGGGACAGTTAATTCACCCCTCCACTTT
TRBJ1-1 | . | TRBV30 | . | CAWSVISGAEAFF | TGTGCCTGGAGTGTCATCTCTGGGGCCGAAGCTTTCTTT
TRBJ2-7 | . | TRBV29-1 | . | CSVEATGGSYEQYF | TGCAGCGTTGAAGCTACCGGGGGTTCCTACGAGCAGTACTTC
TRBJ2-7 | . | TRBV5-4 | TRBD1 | CASFRMTGGGNEQYF | TGTGCCAGTTTCAGGATGACAGGGGGTGGAAACGAGCAGTACTTC
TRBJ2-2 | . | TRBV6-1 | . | CASKEVYNTGELFF | TGTGCCAGCAAGGAGGTATATAACACCGGGGAGCTGTTTTTT
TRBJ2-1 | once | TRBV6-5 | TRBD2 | CASSYPGTSLTEQFF | TGTGCCAGCAGTTACCCCGGGACTAGTCTTACTGAGCAGTTCTTC
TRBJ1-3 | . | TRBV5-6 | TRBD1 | CASSGADRYSGNTIYF | TGTGCCAGCAGCGGCGCGGACAGGTACTCTGGAAACACCATATATTTT
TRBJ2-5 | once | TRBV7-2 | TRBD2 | CASSLAGLAGGETQYF | TGTGCCAGCAGCTTAGCCGGGCTAGCGGGGGGAGAGACCCAGTACTTC
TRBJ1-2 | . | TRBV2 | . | CASRVIGGGDGYTF | TGTGCCAGCAGGGTCATAGGGGGGGGAGATGGCTACACCTTC
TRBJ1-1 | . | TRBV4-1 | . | CASSQVRRNTEAFF | TGCGCCAGCAGCCAAGTGAGGAGGAACACTGAAGCTTTCTTT
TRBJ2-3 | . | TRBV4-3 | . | CASSQDGSGVDTQYF | TGCGCCAGCAGCCAAGATGGGTCGGGGGTGGATACGCAGTATTTT
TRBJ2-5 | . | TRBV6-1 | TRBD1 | CASSDRGLKTQYF | TGTGCCAGCAGTGACAGGGGGCTAAAGACCCAGTACTTC
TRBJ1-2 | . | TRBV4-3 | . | CASSQVMRGYTF | TGCGCCAGCAGCCAGGTAATGAGGGGCTACACCTTC
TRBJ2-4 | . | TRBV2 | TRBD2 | CASTTLAGGQIQYF | TGTGCCAGCACCACACTAGCGGGGGGGCAAATTCAGTACTTC
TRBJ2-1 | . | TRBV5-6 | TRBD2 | CASSLGLAGPYNEQFF | TGTGCCAGCAGCTTGGGACTAGCGGGGCCTTACAATGAGCAGTTCTTC
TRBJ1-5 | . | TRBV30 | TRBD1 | CAWSVWEGTGEWEGAQHF | TGTGCCTGGAGTGTATGGGAAGGGACAGGGGAATGGGAGGGGGCCCAGCATTTT
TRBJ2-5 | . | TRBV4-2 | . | CASSHLTQGRETQYF | TGTGCCAGCAGCCACCTAACTCAGGGCCGAGAGACCCAGTACTTC